The rows below give T cell receptor beta chains drawn from one sample of a study of blood T cell repertoires in COVID-19. Sequenced by immunoSEQ multiplex PCR; TCRdb stores in-frame clones only, minus some. The sample holds some 35,000 clones, 70% to 90% seen once. Sequencing input: peripheral blood. The receptors here all came from a man aged 70 or older with acute or convalescent COVID-19. Each CDR3 is given with its conserved first and last residue. The order of the fields is V gene, D gene, clone size, J gene, CDR3 DNA, CDR3 protein. A D gene is named only where the DNA matches it firmly. For some rows the clone size is stated as once, few or many, or as a class when expanded; others skip it.

TRBV2	-	-	TRBJ1-3	TGTGCCAGCAGTCGGGCGAGTCGACGGGGTCAAGTTTTT	CASSRASRRGQVF
TRBV2	TRBD1	-	TRBJ1-2	TGTGCCAGCAGTGACTCAGGACAGGGATGGGACTATGGCTACACCTTC	CASSDSGQGWDYGYTF
TRBV7-2	-	-	TRBJ1-5	TGTGCCAGCAGCTTAGTAGGGGATCAGCCCCAGCATTTT	CASSLVGDQPQHF
TRBV28	TRBD1	-	TRBJ1-2	TGTGCCAGCAGTCCACCTACAGGGGCTTTAGCTAACTATGGCTACACCTTC	CASSPPTGALANYGYTF
TRBV27	-	once	TRBJ1-6	TGTGCCAGCAGGTCCGCCGAGGGGGGGAATTCACCCCTCCACTTT	CASRSAEGGNSPLHF
TRBV10-3	TRBD2	-	TRBJ2-7	TGTGCCATCAGTACCGGGACTAGCGTCGACGAGCAGTACTTC	CAISTGTSVDEQYF
TRBV10-2	TRBD2	-	TRBJ2-5	TGCGCCAGCAGGGGACTAGCGGGGGAAGAGACCCAGTACTTC	CASRGLAGEETQYF
TRBV7-2	TRBD1	-	TRBJ1-4	TGTGCCAGCAGCCCTGGACAGGAAGAAAAACTGTTTTTT	CASSPGQEEKLFF
TRBV7-2	TRBD2	-	TRBJ2-1	TGTGCCAGCAGCCCCAGACTAGCGGGGGATGGTGAGCAGTTCTTC	CASSPRLAGDGEQFF
TRBV5-8	TRBD1	-	TRBJ2-1	TGTGCCAGCAGCTTAGGGGGCAGGGTGTATAATGAGCAGTTCTTC	CASSLGGRVYNEQFF
TRBV21-1	-	-	TRBJ1-6	TGTGCCAGCAGCATCAAGGGACAGGGGAATTCACCCCTCCACTTT	CASSIKGQGNSPLHF
TRBV3-1/TRBV3-2	-	-	TRBJ2-7	TGTGCCAGCAGCCAAGAGGGAGGTTGGGCCTACGAGCAGTACTTC	CASSQEGGWAYEQYF
TRBV7-9	TRBD2	-	TRBJ2-7	TGTGCCAGCAGGCCTAGCGGTAACTACGAGCAGTACTTC	CASRPSGNYEQYF
TRBV6-5	-	-	TRBJ2-7	TGTGCCAGCAGGGACAGCCCCTACGAGCAGTACTTC	CASRDSPYEQYF
TRBV18	-	-	TRBJ2-3	TGTGCCAGCTCACCAACCAGAAGCACAGATACGCAGTATTTT	CASSPTRSTDTQYF
TRBV7-2	TRBD2	-	TRBJ2-7	TGTGCCAGCAGCCTACCACCCGGGACTAGCGAGCCTTACGAGCAGTACTTC	CASSLPPGTSEPYEQYF
TRBV18	-	-	TRBJ1-2	TGTGCCAGCTCACCGGTTTTGACGTCAGGGTTAATAAACTATGGCTACACCTTC	CASSPVLTSGLINYGYTF
TRBV6-5	-	-	TRBJ1-5	TGTGCCAGCAGTAGGGAGCCAGAACAGCCCCAGCATTTT	CASSREPEQPQHF
TRBV24-1	TRBD2	-	TRBJ2-1	TGTGCCACCAGTGTCGGGACTAGCGGGACTGAGCAGTTCTTC	CATSVGTSGTEQFF
TRBV5-4	-	medium-sized	TRBJ2-5	TGTGCCAGCAGCTTGGGGGGGGTATCACAAGAGACCCAGTACTTC	CASSLGGVSQETQYF
TRBV7-2	-	-	TRBJ1-5	TGTGCCAGCAGCTTAGCGGGTGGGAGTGGCAATCAGCCCCAGCATTTT	CASSLAGGSGNQPQHF
TRBV29-1	TRBD2	-	TRBJ2-3	TGCAGCGTTGAGTGGGCGGGAGCAGATACGCAGTATTTT	CSVEWAGADTQYF
TRBV19	TRBD1	-	TRBJ2-3	TGTGCCAGTAGTATAGGAGGGGGCGAGGATACGCAGTATTTT	CASSIGGGEDTQYF
TRBV6-2/TRBV6-3	TRBD1	once	TRBJ1-1	TGTGCCAGCAGTCGGACAGGGGAGGCTGAAGCTTTCTTT	CASSRTGEAEAFF
TRBV7-2	TRBD1	-	TRBJ2-5	TGTGCCAGCAGCTGGGGACAGGGTTTTACGGAGACCCAGTACTTC	CASSWGQGFTETQYF
TRBV20-1	TRBD2	-	TRBJ2-1	TGCAGTGCTAGTCGACTAGCGGGGGCTGAGCAGTTCTTC	CSASRLAGAEQFF
TRBV10-3	-	-	TRBJ2-1	TGTGCCATCAGTCCCGCTTGGGCTGAGAATGAGCAGTTCTTC	CAISPAWAENEQFF
TRBV7-2	-	-	TRBJ1-5	TGTGCCAGCAGCCCCTTGCTAGGGCCCCAGCATTTT	CASSPLLGPQHF
TRBV5-1	-	-	TRBJ1-1	TGCGCCAGCAGCTCCAGGGGCTCCAACACTGAAGCTTTCTTT	CASSSRGSNTEAFF
TRBV12-3/TRBV12-4	-	-	TRBJ1-1	TGTGCCAGCAGTCGGGGGAACACTGAAGCTTTCTTT	CASSRGNTEAFF
TRBV18	TRBD1	-	TRBJ2-3	TGTGCCAGCTCACCACTTCCGGCGGGACAGGGCCCAGATACGCAGTATTTT	CASSPLPAGQGPDTQYF
TRBV27	TRBD2	-	TRBJ2-2	TGTGCCAGCAGTCCCGGACTAGCGGGAGGGCCGACCGGGGAGCTGTTTTTT	CASSPGLAGGPTGELFF
TRBV19	-	-	TRBJ1-4	TGTGCCAGTAGTATAAGAGCGAATAATGAAAAACTGTTTTTT	CASSIRANNEKLFF
TRBV5-5	TRBD1	-	TRBJ1-1	TGTGCCAGCTTTGAGGGGGGACAGGGGGCGTCGGACACTGAAGCTTTCTTT	CASFEGGQGASDTEAFF
TRBV6-5	TRBD1	medium-sized	TRBJ1-2	TGTGCCAGCAGGGACAGGGATCCGAGGGGCTACACCTTC	CASRDRDPRGYTF
TRBV6-1	-	-	TRBJ1-5	TGTGCCAGCAGTGAAAGGGCGGGGTGGGGTACATATCAGCCCCAGCATTTT	CASSERAGWGTYQPQHF
TRBV7-2	-	-	TRBJ2-3	TGTGCCAGCAGCCAAGGAGGGGCAGATACGCAGTATTTT	CASSQGGADTQYF
TRBV27	TRBD2	-	TRBJ2-7	TGTGCCAGCAGTACGACTAGCGGGAAACCCTACGAGCAGTACTTC	CASSTTSGKPYEQYF
TRBV7-2	-	-	TRBJ2-5	TGTGCCAGCAGCCGGGGATCCCCTGGGGAGACCCAGTACTTC	CASSRGSPGETQYF
TRBV10-3	-	-	TRBJ2-2	TGTGCCATCAAAGGTGGGGCACGAAACACCGGGGAGCTGTTTTTT	CAIKGGARNTGELFF
TRBV5-4	-	-	TRBJ2-2	TGTGCCAGCAGCTCGATGATTTCCGGGAACACCGGGGAGCTGTTTTTT	CASSSMISGNTGELFF